This T cell receptor beta chain comes out of a study of Graves' ophthalmopathy and Graves' hyperthyroidism. Findings of the study overall: The model reached 70.59% sensitivity and about 72% specificity for predicting ophthalmopathy progression. Among expanded thyroid clonotypes above 0.001 frequency, most also occurred in blood.

The table lists this clonotype with many counts. What it binds is unknown. This CDR3 region has 13 residues. Trimming pared 6 bases from V and 8 bases from J, leaving 16 bases between. Germline V gene lookup returns CDR1 MNHEY and CDR2 SMNVEV (reference sequence). Amplification of TCR beta CDR3 regions used RNA transcripts. RT-PCR in the first round used HTBI primers; a second-round multiplex PCR followed. TCRdb recomputed calls from the multiplex PCR reads with MiXCR, one row per CDR3 protein. The profile shows around 670,000 distinct CDR3 sequences, approximately 40% of them singletons. Ophthalmopathy in the donors was of moderate-to-severe activity, with CAS ≥3, NOSPECS ≥4 and duration under 3 months.

The receptor was isolated from an adult man with Graves' ophthalmopathy. Sequenced input: peripheral blood. This chain joins TRBV27 and TRBJ1-2; a possible D gene is TRBD1 (5 bases). CDR3 DNA sequence: TGTGCCAGCAGGCTATCGGGGGAAATGGGCTACACCTTC. It specifies CASRLSGEMGYTF.